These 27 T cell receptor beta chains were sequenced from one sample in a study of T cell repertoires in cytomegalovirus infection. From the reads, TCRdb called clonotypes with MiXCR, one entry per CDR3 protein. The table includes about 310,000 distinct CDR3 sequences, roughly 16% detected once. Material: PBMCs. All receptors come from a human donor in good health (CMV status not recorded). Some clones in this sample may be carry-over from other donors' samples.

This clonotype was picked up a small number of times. The CDR3: CASSPTGVVADTQYF. The DNA of the CDR3 is TGTGCCAGCAGTCCTACAGGGGTGGTCGCAGATACGCAGTATTTT. The rearrangement uses TRBV6-6 and TRBJ2-3, with TRBD1 identical over 7 bases. Unmatched junction bases numbered 9, after V lost 5 bases and J lost 4 bases. The CDR3 length is 15 residues. Germline V gene sequence: CDR1 MNHNY, CDR2 SVGAGI (reference sequence).

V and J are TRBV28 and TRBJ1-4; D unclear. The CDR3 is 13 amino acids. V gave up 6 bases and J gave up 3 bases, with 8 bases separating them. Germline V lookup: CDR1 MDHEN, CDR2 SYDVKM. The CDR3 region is CASSWTANEKLFF. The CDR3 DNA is TGTGCCAGCAGCTGGACTGCTAATGAAAAACTGTTTTTT.

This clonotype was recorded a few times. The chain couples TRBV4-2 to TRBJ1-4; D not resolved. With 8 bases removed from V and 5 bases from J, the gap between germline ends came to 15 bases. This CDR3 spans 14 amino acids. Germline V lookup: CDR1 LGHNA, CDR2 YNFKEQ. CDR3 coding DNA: TGTGCCAGCGGAAGTCGGACGGACAATGAAAAACTGTTTTTT. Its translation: CASGSRTDNEKLFF.

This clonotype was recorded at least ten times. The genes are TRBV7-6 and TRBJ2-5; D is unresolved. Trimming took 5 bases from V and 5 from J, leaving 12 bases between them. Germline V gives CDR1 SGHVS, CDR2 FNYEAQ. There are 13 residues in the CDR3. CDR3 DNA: TGTGCCAGCAGCCTCGGAAAGGAGGAGACCCAGTACTTC. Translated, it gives CASSLGKEETQYF.

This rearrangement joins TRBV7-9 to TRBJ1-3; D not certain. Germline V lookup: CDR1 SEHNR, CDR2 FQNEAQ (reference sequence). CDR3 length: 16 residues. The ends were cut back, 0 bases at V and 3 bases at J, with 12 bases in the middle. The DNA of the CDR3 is TGTGCCAGCAGCTTAGCGGGGTCCTACTATGGAAACACCATATATTTT. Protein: CASSLAGSYYGNTIYF.

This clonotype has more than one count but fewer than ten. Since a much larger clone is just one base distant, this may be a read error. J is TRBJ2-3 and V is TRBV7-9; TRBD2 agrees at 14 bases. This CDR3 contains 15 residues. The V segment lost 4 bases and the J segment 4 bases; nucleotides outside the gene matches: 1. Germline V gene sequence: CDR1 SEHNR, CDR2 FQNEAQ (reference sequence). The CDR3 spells CASSSTSGGADTQYF. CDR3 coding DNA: TGTGCCAGCAGCTCGACTAGCGGGGGGGCAGATACGCAGTATTTT.

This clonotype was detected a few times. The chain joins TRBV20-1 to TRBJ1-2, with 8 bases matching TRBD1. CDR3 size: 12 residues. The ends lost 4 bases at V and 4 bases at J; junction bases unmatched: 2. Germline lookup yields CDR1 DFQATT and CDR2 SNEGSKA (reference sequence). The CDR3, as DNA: TGCAGTGCTACAGGGGGCCGCTATGGCTACACCTTC. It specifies CSATGGRYGYTF.

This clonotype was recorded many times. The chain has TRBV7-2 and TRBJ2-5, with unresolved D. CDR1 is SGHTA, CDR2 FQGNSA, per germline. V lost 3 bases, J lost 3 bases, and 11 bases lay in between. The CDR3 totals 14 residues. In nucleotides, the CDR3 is TGTGCCAGCAGCTTCGCAGGTGTTAAAGAGACCCAGTACTTC. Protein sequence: CASSFAGVKETQYF.

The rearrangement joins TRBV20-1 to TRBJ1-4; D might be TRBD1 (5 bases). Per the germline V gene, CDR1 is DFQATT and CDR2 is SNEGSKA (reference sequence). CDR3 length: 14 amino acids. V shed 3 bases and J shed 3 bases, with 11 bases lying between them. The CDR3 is CSARSSGANEKLFF. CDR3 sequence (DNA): TGCAGTGCTAGGTCTTCGGGGGCTAATGAAAAACTGTTTTTT.

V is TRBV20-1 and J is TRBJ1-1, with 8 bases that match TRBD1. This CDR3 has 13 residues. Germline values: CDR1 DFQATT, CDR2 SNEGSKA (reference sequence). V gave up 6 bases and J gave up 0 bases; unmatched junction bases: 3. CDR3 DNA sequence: TGCAGTGCCGACAGGGGAATGAACACTGAAGCTTTCTTT. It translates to CSADRGMNTEAFF.

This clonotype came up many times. DNA for the CDR3: TGTGCCAGCAGCTTAGTAGGGGGCAGCGGACCCCTCCACTTT. It codes for CASSLVGGSGPLHF. This sequence joins TRBV7-2 and TRBJ1-6; 7 bases align to TRBD1. Germline loops: CDR1 SGHTA, CDR2 FQGNSA. J gave up 12 bases and V 1 base, and 6 bases lay outside the gene matches. CDR3 length: 14 amino acids. The whole variable domain, remainder taken from reference TRBV7-2 and TRBJ1-6, is GAGVSQSPSNKVTEKGKDVELRCDPISGHTALYWYRQSLGQGLEFLIYFQGNSAPDKSGLPSDRFSAERTGGSVSTLTIQRTQQEDSAVYLCASSLVGGSGPLHFGNGTRLTVT.

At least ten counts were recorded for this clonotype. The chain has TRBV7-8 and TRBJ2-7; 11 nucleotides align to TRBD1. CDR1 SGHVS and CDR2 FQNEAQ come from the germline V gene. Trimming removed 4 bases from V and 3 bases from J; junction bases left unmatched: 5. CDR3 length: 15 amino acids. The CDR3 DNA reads TGTGCCAGCAGCTCCTCCGGGACAGGGGGCTACGAGCAGTACTTC. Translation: CASSSSGTGGYEQYF. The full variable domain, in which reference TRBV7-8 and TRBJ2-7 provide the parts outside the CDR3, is GAGVSQSPRYKVAKRGQDVALRCDPISGHVSLFWYQQALGQGPEFLTYFQNEAQLDKSGLPSDRFFAERPEGSVSTLKIQRTQQEDSAVYLCASSSSGTGGYEQYFGPGTRLTVT.

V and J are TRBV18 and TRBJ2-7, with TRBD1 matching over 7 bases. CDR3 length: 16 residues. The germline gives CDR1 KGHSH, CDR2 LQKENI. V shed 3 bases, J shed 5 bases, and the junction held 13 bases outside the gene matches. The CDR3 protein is CASSPSRRQGRHEQYF. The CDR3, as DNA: TGTGCCAGCTCACCCTCCCGTCGACAGGGCCGCCACGAGCAGTACTTC.

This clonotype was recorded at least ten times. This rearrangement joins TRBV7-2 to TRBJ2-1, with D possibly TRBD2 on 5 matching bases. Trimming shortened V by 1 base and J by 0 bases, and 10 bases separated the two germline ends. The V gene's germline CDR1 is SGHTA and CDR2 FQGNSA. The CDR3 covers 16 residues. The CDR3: CASSLGGSGSYNEQFF. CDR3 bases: TGTGCCAGCAGCTTAGGCGGGTCTGGCTCCTACAATGAGCAGTTCTTC.

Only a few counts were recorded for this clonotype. CDR3 coding DNA: TGTGCCAGCAGCTTTTCCGGAGGGAGAGGATTTCAGCCCCAGCATTTT. The encoded protein is CASSFSGGRGFQPQHF. J is TRBJ1-5 and V is TRBV13, with D unresolved. Trimming cost V 3 bases and J 6 bases, with 18 bases left between them. Per germline, CDR1 PRHDT and CDR2 FYEKMQ (reference sequence). The length of the CDR3 is 16 residues.

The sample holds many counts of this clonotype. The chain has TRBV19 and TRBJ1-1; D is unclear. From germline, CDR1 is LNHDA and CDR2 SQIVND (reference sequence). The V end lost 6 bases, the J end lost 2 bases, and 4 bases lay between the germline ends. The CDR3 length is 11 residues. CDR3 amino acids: CASRSNTEAFF. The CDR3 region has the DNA TGTGCCAGTAGGTCAAACACTGAAGCTTTCTTT.

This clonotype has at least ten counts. CDR3 sequence: CASSQPGPAETQYF. The CDR3, as DNA: TGTGCCAGCAGCCAACCCGGGCCCGCAGAGACCCAGTACTTC. The rearrangement joins TRBV4-2 to TRBJ2-5, with D uncertain. The germline gives CDR1 LGHNA, CDR2 YNFKEQ. The CDR3 length is 14 residues. The ends were cut back, 2 bases at V and 4 bases at J, with 11 bases in the middle.

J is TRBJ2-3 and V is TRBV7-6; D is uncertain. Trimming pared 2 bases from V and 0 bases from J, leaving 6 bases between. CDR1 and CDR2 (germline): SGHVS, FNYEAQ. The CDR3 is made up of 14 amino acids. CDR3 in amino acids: CASSLYESTDTQYF. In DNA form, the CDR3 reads TGTGCCAGCAGCTTATACGAGAGCACAGATACGCAGTATTTT.

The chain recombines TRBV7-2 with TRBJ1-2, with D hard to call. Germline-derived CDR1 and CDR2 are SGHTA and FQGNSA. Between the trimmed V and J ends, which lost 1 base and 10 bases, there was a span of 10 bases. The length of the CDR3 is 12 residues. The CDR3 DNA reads TGTGCCAGCAGCTTAGACGCAGGACCCTACACCTTC. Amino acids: CASSLDAGPYTF. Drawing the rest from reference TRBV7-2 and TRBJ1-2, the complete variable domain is GAGVSQSPSNKVTEKGKDVELRCDPISGHTALYWYRQSLGQGLEFLIYFQGNSAPDKSGLPSDRFSAERTGGSVSTLTIQRTQQEDSAVYLCASSLDAGPYTFGSGTRLTVV.

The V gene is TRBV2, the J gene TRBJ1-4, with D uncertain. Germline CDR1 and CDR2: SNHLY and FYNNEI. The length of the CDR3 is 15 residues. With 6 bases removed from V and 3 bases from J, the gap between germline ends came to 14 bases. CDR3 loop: CASSPDQAANEKLFF. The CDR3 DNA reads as TGTGCCAGCAGCCCCGACCAGGCCGCTAATGAAAAACTGTTTTTT. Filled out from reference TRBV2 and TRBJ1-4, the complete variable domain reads EPEVTQTPSHQVTQMGQEVILRCVPISNHLYFYWYRQILGQKVEFLVSFYNNEISEKSEIFDDQFSVERPDGSNFTLKIRSTKLEDSAMYFCASSPDQAANEKLFFGSGTQLSVL.

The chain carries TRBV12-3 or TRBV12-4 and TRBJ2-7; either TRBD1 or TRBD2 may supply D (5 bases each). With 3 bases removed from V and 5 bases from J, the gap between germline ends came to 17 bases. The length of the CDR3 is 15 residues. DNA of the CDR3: TGTGCCAGCAGTTTTCAGGGCAGGGTGGGAGACGAGCAGTACTTC. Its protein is CASSFQGRVGDEQYF.

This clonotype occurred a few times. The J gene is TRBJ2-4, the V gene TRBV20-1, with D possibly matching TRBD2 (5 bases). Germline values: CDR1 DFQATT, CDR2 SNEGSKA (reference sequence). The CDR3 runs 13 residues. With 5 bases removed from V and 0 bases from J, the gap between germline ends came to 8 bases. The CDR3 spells CSALEVAKNIQYF. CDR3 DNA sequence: TGCAGTGCTTTGGAGGTAGCCAAAAACATTCAGTACTTC.

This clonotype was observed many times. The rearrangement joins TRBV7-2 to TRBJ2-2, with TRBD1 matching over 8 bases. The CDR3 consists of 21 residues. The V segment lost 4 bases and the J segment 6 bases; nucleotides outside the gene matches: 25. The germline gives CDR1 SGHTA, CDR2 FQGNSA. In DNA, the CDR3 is TGTGCCAGCAGCTCTGGGGCGGGACACAGGGGGGCTCCAATAAGGGCCGGGGAGCTGTTTTTT. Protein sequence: CASSSGAGHRGAPIRAGELFF. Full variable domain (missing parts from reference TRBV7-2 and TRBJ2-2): GAGVSQSPSNKVTEKGKDVELRCDPISGHTALYWYRQSLGQGLEFLIYFQGNSAPDKSGLPSDRFSAERTGGSVSTLTIQRTQQEDSAVYLCASSSGAGHRGAPIRAGELFFGEGSRLTVL.

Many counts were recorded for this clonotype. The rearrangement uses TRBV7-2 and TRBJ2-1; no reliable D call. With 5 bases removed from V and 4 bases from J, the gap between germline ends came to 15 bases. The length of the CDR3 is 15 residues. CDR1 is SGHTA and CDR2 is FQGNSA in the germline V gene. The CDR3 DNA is TGTGCCAGCAGCCGAGCCCACTTGCCTTACAATGAGCAGTTCTTC. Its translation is CASSRAHLPYNEQFF.

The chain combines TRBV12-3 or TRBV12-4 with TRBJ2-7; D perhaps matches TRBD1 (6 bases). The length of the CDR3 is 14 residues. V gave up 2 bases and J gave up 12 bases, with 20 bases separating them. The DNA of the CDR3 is TGTGCCAGCAGTTTATCGCAAACAGGGTTAACACGGTACTTC. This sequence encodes CASSLSQTGLTRYF.

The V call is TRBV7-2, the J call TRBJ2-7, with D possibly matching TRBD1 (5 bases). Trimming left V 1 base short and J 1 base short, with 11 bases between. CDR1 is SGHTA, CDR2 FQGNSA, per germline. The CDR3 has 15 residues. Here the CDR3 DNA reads TGTGCCAGCAGCTTAGGATCTAGACAGTCCTACGAGCAGTACTTC. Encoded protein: CASSLGSRQSYEQYF.

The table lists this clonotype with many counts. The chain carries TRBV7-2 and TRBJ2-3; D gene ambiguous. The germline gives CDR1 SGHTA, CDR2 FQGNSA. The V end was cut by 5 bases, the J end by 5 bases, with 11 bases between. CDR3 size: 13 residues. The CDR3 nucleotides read TGTGCCAGCAGCACCGGAAGGGAAGATACGCAGTATTTT. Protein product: CASSTGREDTQYF.